Detailed here is one T cell receptor (beta chain). The data derive from a study of patients and donors after allogeneic stem cell transplantation. TCRdb passed the RT-PCR reads through MiXCR, listing each CDR3 protein once. The data hold some 960,000 distinct CDR3 sequences, with about 20% observed a single time. The sequence was obtained from a human donor who was either an allogeneic HSCT recipient or a stem cell or donor lymphocyte infusion donor (not recorded which). It is not recorded whose cells these are; they may come from a transplant donor. Sequencing was performed on blood, either unsorted or a sorted T cell fraction (not recorded which).

CDR3 protein: CASRRPAGTGELFF. As DNA, the CDR3 is TGTGCCAGCAGAAGACCTGCGGGCACCGGGGAGCTGTTTTTT. V gene TRBV12-3 or TRBV12-4 combines with J gene TRBJ2-2; perhaps TRBD2 as D (5 bases). The CDR3 sequence is 14 residues long. Trimming stripped 6 bases from V and 4 bases from J, with 12 bases between.